Presented here are 27 T cell receptor beta chains from one specimen sequenced in a study of blood T cell repertoires in COVID-19. The method was immunoSEQ multiplex PCR; TCRdb's version includes in-frame clones alone and lacks a portion of them. The table lists 100,000 to 150,000 clones, around 82% of them singletons, with about 5.4% in the top ten. The source material was peripheral blood. These receptors all come from an elderly man with active or convalescent COVID-19.

This clone was recorded only once. The rearrangement uses TRBV12-5 and TRBJ2-7, with D possibly matching TRBD2 (5 bases). The CDR3 contains 17 residues. CDR1 LGHNT and CDR2 FRNRAP come from the germline V gene. Trimming took off 3 bases at V and 0 bases at J, with 18 bases between the two ends. Written as DNA, the CDR3 is TGTGCTAGTGGTTTCCCTGTTGGCCGGGGTTCCTCCTACGAGCAGTACTTC. Translation: CASGFPVGRGSSYEQYF.

The V and J genes are TRBV2 and TRBJ1-5; 10 bases are a match to TRBD1. This CDR3 is 16 amino acids long. From germline, CDR1 is SNHLY and CDR2 FYNNEI. V lost 7 bases and J lost 2; bases outside the gene matches: 8. The CDR3 DNA reads as TGTGCCAGCATGACAGGGGGCATAACGGGCAATCAGCCCCAGCATTTT. It encodes CASMTGGITGNQPQHF.

The rearrangement links TRBV7-9 to TRBJ1-1, with TRBD1 identical over 9 bases. Germline V gene lookup returns CDR1 SEHNR and CDR2 FQNEAQ (reference sequence). J gave up 4 bases and V 6 bases, and 3 bases lay outside the gene matches. This CDR3 region has 13 residues. CDR3 bases: TGTGCCAGCAGTAAACAGGGGGCCACTGAAGCTTTCTTT. Residues: CASSKQGATEAFF.

The chain has TRBV7-3 and TRBJ2-2; possibly TRBD1 for D (6 bases). Germline values: CDR1 SGHTA, CDR2 FQGTGA. Trimming cost V 3 bases and J 5 bases, with 7 bases left between them. The CDR3 consists of 13 residues. CDR3 sequence: CASSLGATGELFF. The CDR3 nucleotides read TGTGCCAGCAGCTTGGGGGCTACCGGGGAGCTGTTTTTT.

The V gene is TRBV12-3 or TRBV12-4, the J gene TRBJ2-1, with TRBD1 matching 7 bases. The CDR3 runs 12 residues. The junction had 7 bases not matched to a gene; V was cut back by 7 bases and J by 10 bases. The CDR3 DNA follows: TGTGCCAGCAATAAAAGGGGGCGGGAGCAGTTCTTC. The encoded protein is CASNKRGREQFF.

This clone has only a few counts. V gene TRBV24-1 combines with J gene TRBJ2-3; TRBD1 matches 7 bases. The length of the CDR3 is 13 residues. V lost 5 bases, J lost 10 bases, and 8 bases stayed unmatched. CDR1 is KGHDR and CDR2 is SFDVKD in the germline V gene. The CDR3 DNA is TGTGCCACCAGTGGCCTACCGGGACAGCCGCAGTATTTT. Protein: CATSGLPGQPQYF.

This sequence joins TRBV11-2 and TRBJ1-6; D not certain. V was cut by 2 bases and J by 8 bases, with 7 bases left in between. This CDR3 is built from 13 residues. Looked up from germline, CDR1 is SGHAT and CDR2 is FQNNGV. CDR3 nucleotide sequence: TGTGCCAGCAGCTTAAGCCTGGATTCACCCCTCCACTTT. The encoded protein is CASSLSLDSPLHF. Based on the CDR3 plus reference TRBV11-2 and TRBJ1-6, the full variable domain is EAGVAQSPRYKIIEKRQSVAFWCNPISGHATLYWYQQILGQGPKLLIQFQNNGVVDDSQLPKDRFSAERLKGVDSTLKIQPAKLEDSAVYLCASSLSLDSPLHFGNGTRLTVT.

The chain is built from TRBV4-1 and TRBJ1-6; TRBD1 might be the D (5 bases). Germline V gene sequence: CDR1 MGHRA, CDR2 YSYEKL. Trimming took off 2 bases at V and 8 bases at J, with 13 bases between the two ends. This CDR3 is built from 15 residues. The CDR3 nucleotides are TGCGCCAGCAGCCAATCCCCGACGGGGGATTCACCCCTCCACTTT. Protein: CASSQSPTGDSPLHF.

The chain links TRBV18 to TRBJ2-6; 8 bases are shared with TRBD1. The CDR3 loop spans 19 amino acids. Germline assignment: CDR1 KGHSH and CDR2 LQKENI. With V trimmed by 6 bases and J by 1 base, 14 bases remained unmatched. As DNA, the CDR3 is TGTGCCAGCTCCGCATTTCAGGGGGCTACCACTTCTGGGGCCAACGTCCTGACTTTC. This codes for CASSAFQGATTSGANVLTF.

This chain uses TRBV4-2 with TRBJ2-7, with D maybe TRBD1 (6 bases). Between the trimmed V and J ends, which lost 2 bases and 2 bases, there was a span of 13 bases. CDR1 LGHNA and CDR2 YNFKEQ come from the germline V gene. The CDR3 covers 15 residues. The CDR3, as DNA: TGTGCCAGCAGCCAACAGGACAGAGCTACCTACGAGCAGTACTTC. Amino acid sequence: CASSQQDRATYEQYF.

This chain uses TRBV7-6 with TRBJ2-5, with 7 bases lining up with TRBD2. Looked up from germline, CDR1 is SGHVS and CDR2 is FNYEAQ. Trimming removed 2 bases from V and 2 bases from J; junction bases left unmatched: 8. The CDR3 is 16 residues long. The CDR3 region is CASSLWGGRGQETQYF. Written as DNA, the CDR3 is TGTGCCAGCAGCTTATGGGGCGGGCGGGGGCAAGAGACCCAGTACTTC.

As concerns this clone: The junction departs from germline at one end; a sequencing error may be responsible. Additional DNA sequences in this sample encode the identical CDR3. The chain links TRBV2 to TRBJ2-7; D might be TRBD2 (5 bases). CDR3 length: 13 amino acids. Germline V CDR1 and CDR2: SNHLY, FYNNEI. The CDR3 here is CASNGVGSYEQYF. CDR3 coding DNA: TGTGCCAGCAACGGGGTCGGCTCCTACGAGCAGTATTTC.

The V and J genes are TRBV7-3 and TRBJ2-5; a possible D gene is TRBD1 (6 bases). Trimming removed 5 bases from V and 0 bases from J, with 7 bases in between. From germline, CDR1 is SGHTA and CDR2 FQGTGA. The CDR3 has 13 amino acids. The CDR3 coding sequence is TGTGCCAGCAGCGGGACAAACCAAGAGACCCAGTACTTC. This translates into CASSGTNQETQYF.

The chain joins TRBV19 to TRBJ1-2, with TRBD1 matching over 9 bases. The CDR3 runs 13 residues. V lost 5 bases, J lost 8 bases, and 6 bases stayed unmatched. Germline-derived CDR1 and CDR2 are LNHDA and SQIVND (reference sequence). CDR3 sequence: CASSRDRVEGYTF. The CDR3 bases are TGTGCCAGTAGTCGGGACAGGGTCGAAGGCTACACCTTC.

This clone was seen only once. The chain uses TRBV7-3 and TRBJ2-1; D not certain. Germline CDR1 and CDR2: SGHTA and FQGTGA. Between the trimmed V and J ends, which lost 6 bases and 1 base, there was a span of 10 bases. CDR3 size: 14 residues. The CDR3 loop is CASSPGASYNEQFF. In nucleotides, the CDR3 is TGTGCCAGCAGTCCGGGTGCATCCTACAATGAGCAGTTCTTC.

This chain uses TRBV30 with TRBJ2-5; maybe TRBD2 (6 bases). V dropped 2 bases and J dropped 5 bases, with 12 bases sitting between them. This CDR3 comprises 13 residues. Germline CDR1 GTSNPN, CDR2 SVGIG (reference sequence). The CDR3 loop is CAWSSREWETQYF. The CDR3 nucleotides read TGTGCCTGGAGTAGCCGGGAGTGGGAGACCCAGTACTTC.

The V gene is TRBV6-6, the J gene TRBJ1-3; D possibly corresponds to TRBD1 (5 bases). The ends were cut back, 3 bases at V and 0 bases at J, with 12 bases in the middle. Per the germline V gene, CDR1 is MNHNY and CDR2 is SVGAGI (reference sequence). CDR3 length equals 16 residues. The CDR3 DNA follows: TGTGCCAGCAGTTATGGGGCGGAGAGCTCTGGAAACACCATATATTTT. It encodes CASSYGAESSGNTIYF.

V gene TRBV12-5 combines with J gene TRBJ2-7, with 7 positions matching TRBD1. Germline lookup yields CDR1 LGHNT and CDR2 FRNRAP. This CDR3 has 13 amino acids. The V and J ends lost 6 bases and 4 bases, in that order; junction bases with no gene match: 6. Here the CDR3 reads CASGGQVIYEQYF. In DNA, the CDR3 is TGTGCTAGTGGAGGACAGGTAATTTACGAGCAGTACTTC.

The chain combines TRBV18 with TRBJ2-7; a possible D gene is TRBD2 (6 bases). In germline, CDR1 is KGHSH, CDR2 LQKENI. The CDR3 loop spans 19 amino acids. V was trimmed by 1 base and J by 0 bases, leaving 22 bases between them. CDR3 nucleotides: TGTGCCAGCTCACCACGCGAGGGGCGGGGACCAAGGAGCTCCTACGAGCAGTACTTC. Translating it yields CASSPREGRGPRSSYEQYF. The whole variable domain, filled in from reference TRBV18 and TRBJ2-7, reads NAGVMQNPRHLVRRRGQEARLRCSPMKGHSHVYWYRQLPEEGLKFMVYLQKENIIDESGMPKERFSAEFPKEGPSILRIQQVVRGDSAAYFCASSPREGRGPRSSYEQYFGPGTRLTVT.

The chain couples TRBV5-1 to TRBJ2-1; a weak D match, TRBD2 (6 bases). Looked up from germline, CDR1 is SGHRS and CDR2 is YFSETQ. V was trimmed by 0 bases and J by 1 base, leaving 8 bases between them. The CDR3 length is 15 residues. The CDR3 nucleotides are TGCGCCAGCAGCTTGGATGGGGGGTCCTACAATGAGCAGTTCTTC. This sequence encodes CASSLDGGSYNEQFF.

The chain uses TRBV4-3 and TRBJ2-7; tentative D call: TRBD2 (6 bases). The CDR3 loop spans 16 amino acids. V was clipped by 0 bases and J by 6 bases, with 18 bases between them. CDR1 LGHNA and CDR2 YSLEER come from the germline V gene. The CDR3 DNA reads TGCGCCAGCAGCCAAGATCGGCTAGTGACCGGGGGCGAGCAGTACTTC. Amino acid sequence: CASSQDRLVTGGEQYF.

This clone has a single count. The chain employs TRBV5-6 and TRBJ2-3; perhaps TRBD2 as D (5 bases). V was cut by 0 bases and J by 0 bases, with 11 bases left in between. The germline CDR1 and CDR2 sequences are SGHDT and YYEEEE. The CDR3 length is 16 residues. CDR3 sequence: CASSLAAWESTDTQYF. The CDR3 DNA reads as TGTGCCAGCAGCTTGGCTGCATGGGAGAGCACAGATACGCAGTATTTT.

This chain links TRBV3-1 (or the pseudogene TRBV3-2) with TRBJ2-5; TRBD2 matches at 8 bases. CDR3 length: 17 amino acids. Trimming at V came to 1 base and at J to 2 bases, leaving 9 bases not matched to a gene. Germline V CDR1 and CDR2: LGHDT, YNNKEL (reference sequence). The CDR3, as DNA: TGTGCCAGCAGCCAAGCGCGGTGGGTAGCGGGGCAAGAGACCCAGTACTTC. Protein: CASSQARWVAGQETQYF.

The chain joins TRBV5-1 to TRBJ2-5; 8 bases line up with TRBD1. V lost 4 bases, J lost 5 bases, and 13 bases stayed unmatched. The V gene's germline CDR1 is SGHRS and CDR2 YFSETQ. The CDR3 sequence is 16 residues long. Written as DNA, the CDR3 is TGCGCCAGCAGCCCACGACAGGGGAATCGTGGCGAGACCCAGTACTTC. It yields the protein CASSPRQGNRGETQYF.

This clone was found once. The gene calls are TRBV4-1 and TRBJ1-4, with 7 bases lining up with TRBD1. The ends lost 3 bases at V and 2 bases at J; junction bases unmatched: 6. The CDR3 contains 16 residues. From germline, CDR1 is MGHRA and CDR2 YSYEKL. Here the CDR3 DNA reads TGCGCCAGCAGCCACGCCGACAGGGATACTAATGAAAAACTGTTTTTT. It translates to CASSHADRDTNEKLFF.

The CDR3 loop is CASSIILADEQYF. In nucleotides, the CDR3 is TGTGCCAGTAGTATAATACTAGCGGACGAGCAGTACTTC. The chain combines TRBV19 with TRBJ2-7, with 8 bases fitting TRBD2. In germline, CDR1 is LNHDA, CDR2 SQIVND (reference sequence). The CDR3 length is 13 residues. After removal of 2 bases from V and 5 bases from J, the junction contained 2 bases not matched to a gene.

J is TRBJ2-1 and V is TRBV2; no clear D. CDR1 and CDR2 (germline): SNHLY, FYNNEI. This CDR3 spans 14 amino acids. V gave up 8 bases and J gave up 4 bases, with 15 bases separating them. DNA for the CDR3: TGTGCCAGCTTTACTCGCGGCAGATACAATGAGCAGTTCTTC. It yields the protein CASFTRGRYNEQFF. The full variable domain, with the rest looked up from reference TRBV2 and TRBJ2-1, is EPEVTQTPSHQVTQMGQEVILRCVPISNHLYFYWYRQILGQKVEFLVSFYNNEISEKSEIFDDQFSVERPDGSNFTLKIRSTKLEDSAMYFCASFTRGRYNEQFFGPGTRLTVL.